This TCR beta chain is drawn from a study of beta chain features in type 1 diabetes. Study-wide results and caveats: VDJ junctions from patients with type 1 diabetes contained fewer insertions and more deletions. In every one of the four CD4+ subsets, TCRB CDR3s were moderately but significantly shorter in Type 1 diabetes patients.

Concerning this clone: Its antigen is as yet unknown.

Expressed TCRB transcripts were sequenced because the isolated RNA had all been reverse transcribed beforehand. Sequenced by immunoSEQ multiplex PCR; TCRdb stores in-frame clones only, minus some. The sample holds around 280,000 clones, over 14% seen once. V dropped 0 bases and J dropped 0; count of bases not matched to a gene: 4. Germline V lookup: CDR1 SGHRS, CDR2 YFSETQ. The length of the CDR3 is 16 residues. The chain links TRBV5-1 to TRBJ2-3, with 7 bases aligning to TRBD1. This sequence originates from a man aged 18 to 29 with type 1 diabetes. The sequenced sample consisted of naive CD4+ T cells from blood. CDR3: CASSLGTGSSTDTQYF. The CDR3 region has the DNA TGCGCCAGCAGCTTGGGGACAGGATCTAGCACAGATACGCAGTATTTT.